These 2 T cell receptor beta chains were all obtained from the same sample, sequenced in a study of T cell changes during pregnancy in multiple sclerosis. Profiled with immunoSEQ multiplex PCR; TCRdb holds only in-frame clones, not every one. Altogether approximately 40,000 clones are present, 92% being singletons, with the ten largest covering more than 5%. The starting material was CD8+ T cells from peripheral blood mononuclear cells, obtained in the third trimester of pregnancy. The source is a female donor with multiple sclerosis, enrolled in a pregnancy study.

This clone occurred once. J is TRBJ1-5 and V is TRBV9, with D perhaps TRBD1 (6 bases). Germline CDR1 is SGDLS and CDR2 is YYNGEE. Trimming removed 3 bases from V and 0 bases from J, with 10 bases in between. The CDR3 has 15 residues. The CDR3 nucleotides are TGTGCCAGCAGCGCGACAGGTTATAGCAATCAGCCCCAGCATTTT. Protein: CASSATGYSNQPQHF. Filled out from reference TRBV9 and TRBJ1-5, the complete variable domain reads DSGVTQTPKHLITATGQRVTLRCSPRSGDLSVYWYQQSLDQGLQFLIQYYNGEERAKGNILERFSAQQFPDLHSELNLSSLELGDSALYFCASSATGYSNQPQHFGDGTRLSIL.

The genes are TRBV7-9 and TRBJ1-1, with D hard to call. Trimming shortened V by 3 bases and J by 1 base, and 6 bases separated the two germline ends. CDR3 length: 13 amino acids. The germline V gene encodes CDR1 SEHNR and CDR2 FQNEAQ (reference sequence). The CDR3 DNA reads as TGTGCCAGCAGCTTCCTCTCGAACACTGAAGCTTTCTTT. Residues: CASSFLSNTEAFF.